This T cell receptor (beta chain) was identified during a study of control samples from healthy donors and cancer patients. Produced via immunoSEQ multiplex PCR; TCRdb's table is partial and in-frame only. The data contain fewer than 90,000 clones, around nine tenths of them singletons. Germline trimming cut 5 bases from V and 3 bases from J; bases unmatched to any gene: 8. The CDR3 extends over 16 amino acids. Germline V gene lookup returns CDR1 SGHRS and CDR2 YFSETQ. This sequence joins TRBV5-1 and TRBJ2-2, with 9 bases that match TRBD1. The source is a woman between 55 and 75 years old with head and neck cancer. Sequenced: PBMCs. CDR3 protein: CASRDPGQGDTGELFF. In DNA form, the CDR3 reads TGCGCCAGCAGAGATCCGGGACAGGGAGACACCGGGGAGCTGTTTTTT.